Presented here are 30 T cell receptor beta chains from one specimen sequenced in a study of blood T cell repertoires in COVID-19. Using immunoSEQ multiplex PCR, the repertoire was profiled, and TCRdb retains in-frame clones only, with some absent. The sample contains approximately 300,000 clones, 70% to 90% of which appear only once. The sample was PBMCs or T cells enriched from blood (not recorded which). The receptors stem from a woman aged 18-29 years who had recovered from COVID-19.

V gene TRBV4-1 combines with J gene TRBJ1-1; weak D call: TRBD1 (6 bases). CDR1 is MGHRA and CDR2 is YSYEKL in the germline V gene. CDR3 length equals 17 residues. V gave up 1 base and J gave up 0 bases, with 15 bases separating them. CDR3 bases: TGCGCCAGCAGCCAAGGAGGACCAAGGGGGATGAACACTGAAGCTTTCTTT. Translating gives CASSQGGPRGMNTEAFF.

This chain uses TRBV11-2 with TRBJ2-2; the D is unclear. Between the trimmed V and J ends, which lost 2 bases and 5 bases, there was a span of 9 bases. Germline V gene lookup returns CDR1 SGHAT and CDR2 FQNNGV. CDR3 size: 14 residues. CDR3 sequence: CASSLNTETGELFF. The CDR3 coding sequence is TGTGCCAGCAGCTTAAATACAGAGACCGGGGAGCTGTTTTTT.

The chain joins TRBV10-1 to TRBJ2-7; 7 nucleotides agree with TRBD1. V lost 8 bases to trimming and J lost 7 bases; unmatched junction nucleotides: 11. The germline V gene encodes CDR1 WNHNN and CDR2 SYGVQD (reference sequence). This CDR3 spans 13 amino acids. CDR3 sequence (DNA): TGCGCCAGCGCGAAACTACAGGGGAATGAGCAGTACTTC. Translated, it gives CASAKLQGNEQYF.

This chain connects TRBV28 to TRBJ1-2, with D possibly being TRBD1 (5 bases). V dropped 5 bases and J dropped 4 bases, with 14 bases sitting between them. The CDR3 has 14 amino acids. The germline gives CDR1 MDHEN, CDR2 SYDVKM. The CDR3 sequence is CASSRSDISYGYTF. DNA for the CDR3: TGTGCCAGCAGTCGGTCGGACATATCCTATGGCTACACCTTC.

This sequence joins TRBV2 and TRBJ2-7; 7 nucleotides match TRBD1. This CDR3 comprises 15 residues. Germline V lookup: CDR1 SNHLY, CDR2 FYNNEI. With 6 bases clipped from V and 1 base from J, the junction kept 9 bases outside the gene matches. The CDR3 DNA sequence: TGTGCCAGCAGACGAACGGGACAGCCGTCCTACGAGCAGTACTTC. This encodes CASRRTGQPSYEQYF.

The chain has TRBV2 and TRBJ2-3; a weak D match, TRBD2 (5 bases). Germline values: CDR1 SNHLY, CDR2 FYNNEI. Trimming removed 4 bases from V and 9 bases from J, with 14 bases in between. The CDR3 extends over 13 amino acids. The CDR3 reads CASSGDGRGTQYF. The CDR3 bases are TGTGCCAGCAGTGGAGATGGGAGAGGAACGCAGTATTTT.

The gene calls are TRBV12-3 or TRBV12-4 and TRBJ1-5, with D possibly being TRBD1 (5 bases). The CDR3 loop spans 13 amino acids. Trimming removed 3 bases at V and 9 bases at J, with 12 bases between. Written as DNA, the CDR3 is TGTGCCAGCAGTTTGGAGGGGAAGGGGCCCCAGCATTTT. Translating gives CASSLEGKGPQHF.

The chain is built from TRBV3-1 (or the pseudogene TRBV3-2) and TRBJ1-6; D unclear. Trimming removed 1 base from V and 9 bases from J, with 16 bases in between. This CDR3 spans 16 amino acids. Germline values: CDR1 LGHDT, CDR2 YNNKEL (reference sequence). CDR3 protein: CASSQVAGSMASPLHF. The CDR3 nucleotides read TGTGCCAGCAGCCAAGTCGCGGGGTCCATGGCTTCACCCCTCCACTTT.

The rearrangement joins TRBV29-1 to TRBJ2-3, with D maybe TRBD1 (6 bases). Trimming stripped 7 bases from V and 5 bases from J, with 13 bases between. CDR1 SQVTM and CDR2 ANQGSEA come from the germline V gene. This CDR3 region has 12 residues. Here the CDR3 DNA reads TGCAGCGCCCGAGTAGGGGGAGATACGCAGTATTTT. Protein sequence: CSARVGGDTQYF.

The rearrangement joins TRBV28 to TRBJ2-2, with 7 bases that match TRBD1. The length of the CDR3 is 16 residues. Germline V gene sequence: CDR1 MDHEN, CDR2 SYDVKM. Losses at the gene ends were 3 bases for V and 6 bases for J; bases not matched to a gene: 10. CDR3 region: CASSLRQYRGPGELFF. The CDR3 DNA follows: TGTGCCAGCAGTTTGCGACAGTACAGGGGCCCCGGGGAGCTGTTTTTT.

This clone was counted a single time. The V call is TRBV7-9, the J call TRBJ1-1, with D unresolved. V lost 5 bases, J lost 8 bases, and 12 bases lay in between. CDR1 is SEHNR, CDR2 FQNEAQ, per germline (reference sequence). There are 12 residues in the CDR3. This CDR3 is CASSPQRGEAFF. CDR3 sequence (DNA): TGTGCCAGCAGCCCGCAACGAGGGGAAGCTTTCTTT. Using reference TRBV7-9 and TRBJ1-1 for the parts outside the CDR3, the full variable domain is DTGVSQNPRHKITKRGQNVTFRCDPISEHNRLYWYRQTLGQGPEFLTYFQNEAQLEKSRLLSDRFSAERPKGSFSTLEIQRTEQGDSAMYLCASSPQRGEAFFGQGTRLTVV.

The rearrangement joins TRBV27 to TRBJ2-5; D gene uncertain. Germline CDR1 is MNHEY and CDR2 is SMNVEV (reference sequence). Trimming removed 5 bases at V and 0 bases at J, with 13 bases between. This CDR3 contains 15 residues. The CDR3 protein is CASSASPAYQETQYF. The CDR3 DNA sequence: TGTGCCAGCAGTGCCAGCCCAGCGTACCAAGAGACCCAGTACTTC.

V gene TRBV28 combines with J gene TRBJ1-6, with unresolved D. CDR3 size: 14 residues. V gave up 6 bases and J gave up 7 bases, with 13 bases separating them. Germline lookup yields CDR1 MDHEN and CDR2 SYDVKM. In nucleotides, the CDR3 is TGTGCCAGCAGCCGCGCGGTTGGAAATTCACCCCTCCACTTT. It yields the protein CASSRAVGNSPLHF.

The CDR3 DNA reads TGTGCCAGATTTGTCGCGAGACAGGGACGGGGCGAAGAGACCCAGTACTTC. It is translated as CARFVARQGRGEETQYF. The chain has TRBV5-3 and TRBJ2-5; 7 positions match TRBD1. TRBV5-3 is given ORF status, its function remaining uncertain. CDR3 length equals 17 residues. Trimming removed 7 bases from V and 3 bases from J; junction bases left unmatched: 18.

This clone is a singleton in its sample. The CDR3 nucleotides are TGTGCCATCCGCGGGAATTCGGTCTCTGGAAACACCATATATTTT. Protein sequence: CAIRGNSVSGNTIYF. This chain joins TRBV10-3 and TRBJ1-3; no firm D call. V was shortened by 8 bases and J by 0 bases, with 14 bases between the two germline ends. This CDR3 comprises 15 residues. The germline gives CDR1 ENHRY, CDR2 SYGVKD.

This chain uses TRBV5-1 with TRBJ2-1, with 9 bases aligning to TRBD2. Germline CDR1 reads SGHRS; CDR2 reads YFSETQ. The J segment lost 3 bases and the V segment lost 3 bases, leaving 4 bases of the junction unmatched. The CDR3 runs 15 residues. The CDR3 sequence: CASSSVAGVYNEQFF. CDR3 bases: TGCGCCAGCAGCTCGGTAGCGGGAGTCTACAATGAGCAGTTCTTC.

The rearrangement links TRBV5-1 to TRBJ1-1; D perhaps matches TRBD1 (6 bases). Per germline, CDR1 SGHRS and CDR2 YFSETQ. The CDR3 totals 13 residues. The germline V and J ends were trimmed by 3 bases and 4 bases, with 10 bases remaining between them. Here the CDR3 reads CASSYDRLTEAFF. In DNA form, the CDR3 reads TGCGCCAGCAGCTATGACAGGCTCACTGAAGCTTTCTTT.

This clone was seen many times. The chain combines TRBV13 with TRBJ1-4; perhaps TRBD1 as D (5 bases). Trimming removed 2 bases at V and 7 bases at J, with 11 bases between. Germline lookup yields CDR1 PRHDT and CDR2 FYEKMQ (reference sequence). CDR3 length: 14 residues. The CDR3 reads CASSLRGLGEKLFF. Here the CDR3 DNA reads TGTGCCAGCAGCTTAAGGGGTTTAGGTGAAAAACTGTTTTTT.

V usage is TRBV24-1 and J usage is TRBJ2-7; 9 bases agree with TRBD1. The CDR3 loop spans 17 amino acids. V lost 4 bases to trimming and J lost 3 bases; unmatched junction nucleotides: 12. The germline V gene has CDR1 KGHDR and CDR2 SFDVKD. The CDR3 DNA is TGTGCCACCAGTGACTCATCCCCCGGGACAGGGCTCTACGAGCAGTACTTC. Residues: CATSDSSPGTGLYEQYF.

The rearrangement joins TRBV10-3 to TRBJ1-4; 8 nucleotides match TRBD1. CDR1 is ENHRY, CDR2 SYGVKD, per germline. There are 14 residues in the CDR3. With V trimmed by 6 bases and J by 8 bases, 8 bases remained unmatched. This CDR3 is CAIRNGQGDEKLFF. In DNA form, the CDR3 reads TGTGCCATCAGGAATGGACAGGGCGACGAAAAACTGTTTTTT.

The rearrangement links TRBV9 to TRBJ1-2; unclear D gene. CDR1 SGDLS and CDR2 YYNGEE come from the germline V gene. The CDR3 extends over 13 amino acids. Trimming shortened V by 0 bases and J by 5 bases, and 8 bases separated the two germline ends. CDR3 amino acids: CASSVDGGYGYTF. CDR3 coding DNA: TGTGCCAGCAGCGTAGATGGCGGGTATGGCTACACCTTC.

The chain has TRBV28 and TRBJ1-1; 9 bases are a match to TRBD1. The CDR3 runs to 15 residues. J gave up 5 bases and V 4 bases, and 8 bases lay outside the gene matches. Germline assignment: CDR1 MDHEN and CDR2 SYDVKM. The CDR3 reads CASSSPTGGSTEAFF. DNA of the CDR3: TGTGCCAGCAGTTCCCCGACAGGGGGATCAACTGAAGCTTTCTTT.

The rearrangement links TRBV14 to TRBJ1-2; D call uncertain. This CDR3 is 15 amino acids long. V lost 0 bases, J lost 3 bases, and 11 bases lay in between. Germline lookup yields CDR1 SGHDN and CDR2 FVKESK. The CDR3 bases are TGTGCCAGCAGCCAAGATTCCCCCAGGTACTATGGCTACACCTTC. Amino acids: CASSQDSPRYYGYTF.

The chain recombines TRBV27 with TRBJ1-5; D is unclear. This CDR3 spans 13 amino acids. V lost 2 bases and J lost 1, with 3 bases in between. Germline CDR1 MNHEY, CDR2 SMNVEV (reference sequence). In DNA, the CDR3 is TGTGCCAGCAGTTTACAGAGCAATCAGCCCCAGCATTTT. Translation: CASSLQSNQPQHF.

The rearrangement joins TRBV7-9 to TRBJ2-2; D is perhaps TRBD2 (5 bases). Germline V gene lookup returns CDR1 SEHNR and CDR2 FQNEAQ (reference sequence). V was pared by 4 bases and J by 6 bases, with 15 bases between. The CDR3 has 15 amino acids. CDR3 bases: TGTGCCAGCAGCTCCCCCTTGATGCGGGCCGGGGAGCTGTTTTTT. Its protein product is CASSSPLMRAGELFF. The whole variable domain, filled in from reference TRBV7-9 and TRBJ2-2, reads DTGVSQNPRHKITKRGQNVTFRCDPISEHNRLYWYRQTLGQGPEFLTYFQNEAQLEKSRLLSDRFSAERPKGSFSTLEIQRTEQGDSAMYLCASSSPLMRAGELFFGEGSRLTVL.

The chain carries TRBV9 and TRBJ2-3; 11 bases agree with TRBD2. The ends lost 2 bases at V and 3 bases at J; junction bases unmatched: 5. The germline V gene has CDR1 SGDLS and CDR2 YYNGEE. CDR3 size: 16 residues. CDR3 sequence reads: CASSVTGTSGTDTQYF. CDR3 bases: TGTGCCAGCAGCGTCACCGGGACTAGCGGTACAGATACGCAGTATTTT.

This CDR3 is CSAVLAYGYTF. As DNA, the CDR3 is TGCAGTGCCGTCTTGGCCTATGGCTACACCTTC. The rearrangement joins TRBV20-1 to TRBJ1-2; D is unresolved. Trimming shortened V by 6 bases and J by 4 bases, and 9 bases separated the two germline ends. Per the germline V gene, CDR1 is DFQATT and CDR2 is SNEGSKA (reference sequence). This CDR3 comprises 11 residues.

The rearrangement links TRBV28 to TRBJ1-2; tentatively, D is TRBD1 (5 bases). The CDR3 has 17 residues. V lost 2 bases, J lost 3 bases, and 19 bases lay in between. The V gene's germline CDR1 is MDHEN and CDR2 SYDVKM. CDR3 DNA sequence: TGTGCCAGCAGTTTAATTGCGGTCGGCAGGGCTTACTATGGCTACACCTTC. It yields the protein CASSLIAVGRAYYGYTF.

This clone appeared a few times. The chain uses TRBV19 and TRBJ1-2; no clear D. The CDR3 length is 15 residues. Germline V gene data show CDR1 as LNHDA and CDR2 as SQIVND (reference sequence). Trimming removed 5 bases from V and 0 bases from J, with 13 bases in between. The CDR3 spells CASSPSGGTNYGYTF. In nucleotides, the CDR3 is TGTGCCAGTAGTCCCTCCGGAGGGACTAACTATGGCTACACCTTC.

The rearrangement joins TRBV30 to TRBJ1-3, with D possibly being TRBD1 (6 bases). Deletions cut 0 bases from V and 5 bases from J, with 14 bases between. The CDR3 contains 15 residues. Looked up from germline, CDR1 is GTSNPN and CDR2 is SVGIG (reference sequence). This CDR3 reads CAWSVWYRDRNTIYF. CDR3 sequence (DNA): TGTGCCTGGAGTGTATGGTACAGGGACAGAAACACCATATATTTT.